This is a list of T cell receptor beta chains from one sample in a study of OX40 agonist ivuxolimab in advanced cancers. The table came from immunoSEQ multiplex PCR; TCRdb's copy has only in-frame clones and leaves some out. The table records 90,000 or so clones, about 91% of them present only once. Here the sequenced sample was CD4+ or CD8+ T cells sorted from blood, taken in a trial of the OX40 agonist ivuxolimab. The receptors derive from an adult with an advanced solid tumor such as melanoma, head and neck, liver or kidney cancer. Each CDR3 is given with its conserved first and last residue. A D gene is named only where the DNA matches it firmly. Clone size is given for some rows only: seen once, a few or many times, or a class if the clone is expanded.

d_call clone_size j_call v_call cdr3_aa cdr3_nt
TRBD1 NA TRBJ1-2 TRBV11-2 CASSGRDRVAGYTF TGTGCCAGCAGCGGACGGGACAGGGTCGCCGGCTACACCTTC
NA NA TRBJ2-7 TRBV18 CASSPGQQAYEQYF TGTGCCAGCTCCCCCGGGCAACAAGCCTACGAGCAGTACTTC
NA NA TRBJ2-2 TRBV5-5 CASSRGSTNTGELFF TGTGCCAGCAGCCGAGGGTCGACGAACACCGGGGAGCTGTTTTTT
NA NA TRBJ1-1 TRBV18 CASSPIRIAEAFF TGTGCCAGCTCACCTATCAGGATCGCTGAAGCTTTCTTT
NA NA TRBJ1-4 TRBV18 CASSPQGPANEKLFF TGTGCCAGCTCCCCACAGGGACCGGCTAATGAAAAACTGTTTTTT
NA NA TRBJ2-7 TRBV7-2 CASSWLGHEQYF TGTGCCAGCAGCTGGCTAGGGCACGAGCAGTACTTC
NA NA TRBJ1-1 TRBV2 CASSEGGGAEAFF TGTGCCAGCAGTGAAGGCGGAGGGGCTGAAGCTTTCTTT
NA NA TRBJ1-4 TRBV28 CASSLLARGNEKLFF TGTGCCAGCAGTTTATTAGCGAGGGGAAATGAAAAACTGTTTTTT
NA NA TRBJ2-2 TRBV10-3 CAISDKANTGELFF TGTGCCATCAGTGATAAAGCGAACACCGGGGAGCTGTTTTTT
NA NA TRBJ2-4 TRBV28 CASTSIGGGQNIQYF TGTGCCAGCACCTCCATAGGGGGAGGCCAAAACATTCAGTACTTC
NA NA TRBJ1-5 TRBV28 CATGWNGGNQPQHF TGTGCCACCGGATGGAATGGGGGAAATCAGCCCCAGCATTTT
NA NA TRBJ2-1 TRBV11-2 CASSLAGTRVSEQFF TGTGCCAGCAGCTTAGCCGGGACCCGGGTGAGTGAGCAGTTCTTC
TRBD2 NA TRBJ2-5 TRBV10-2 CASSDHQLAGGAETQYF TGCGCCAGCAGCGACCACCAACTAGCGGGAGGAGCAGAGACCCAGTACTTC
TRBD1 NA TRBJ1-1 TRBV7-3 CASSFLGPDRSNTEAFF TGTGCCAGCAGCTTCCTGGGCCCGGACAGGTCAAACACTGAAGCTTTCTTT
NA once TRBJ1-1 TRBV5-8 CASSLVGLPNTEAFF TGTGCCAGCAGCTTGGTGGGACTCCCGAACACTGAAGCTTTCTTT
TRBD1 NA TRBJ1-2 TRBV19 CASRPRQGGLLLPYGYTF TGTGCCAGTAGACCTCGACAGGGCGGCTTGTTATTACCCTATGGCTACACCTTC
TRBD2 NA TRBJ2-7 TRBV5-1 CASSLGTSGGSSYEQYF TGCGCCAGCAGCTTAGGGACTAGCGGGGGAAGCTCCTACGAGCAGTACTTC
NA NA TRBJ2-5 TRBV29-1 CSVFSGTLQETQYF TGCAGCGTTTTTTCAGGGACACTACAAGAGACCCAGTACTTC
NA NA TRBJ1-2 TRBV2 CASSPGAGPSRGYTF TGTGCCAGCTCACCCGGGGCAGGGCCCAGTCGGGGCTACACCTTC
TRBD1 NA TRBJ1-6 TRBV28 CASSSGTANSPLHF TGTGCCAGCAGTTCCGGGACAGCCAATTCACCCCTCCACTTT
NA NA TRBJ2-3 TRBV28 CASSLVQDPTPDTQYF TGTGCCAGCAGTTTAGTACAGGATCCTACCCCAGATACGCAGTATTTT
TRBD2 NA TRBJ2-1 TRBV19 CASSTGTSSYNEQFF TGTGCCAGTAGTACCGGGACTAGCAGCTACAATGAGCAGTTCTTC
NA once TRBJ1-5 TRBV19 CASRPPGRVQPQHF TGTGCCAGTAGGCCTCCGGGACGGGTTCAGCCCCAGCATTTT
TRBD2 NA TRBJ2-7 TRBV30 CAWSLLAGEQYF TGTGCCTGGAGTCTGCTAGCGGGAGAGCAGTACTTC
TRBD1 NA TRBJ1-4 TRBV2 CASSQQGGDNEKLFF TGTGCCAGCAGTCAACAGGGGGGGGATAATGAAAAACTGTTTTTT
NA NA TRBJ1-4 TRBV28 CASSLVTKGGTNEKLFF TGTGCCAGCAGTTTAGTGACAAAGGGGGGAACTAATGAAAAACTGTTTTTT
NA NA TRBJ2-2 TRBV11-2 CASSPGRLGDTGELFF TGTGCCAGCAGCCCCGGGCGGCTGGGGGACACCGGGGAGCTGTTTTTT
NA NA TRBJ2-5 TRBV27 CASSALLTETQYF TGTGCCAGCAGCGCCCTTCTAACGGAGACCCAGTACTTC
TRBD2 NA TRBJ2-2 TRBV5-1 CASSRFFSSGPSNTGELFF TGCGCCAGCAGTAGATTTTTCTCTAGCGGGCCCTCGAACACCGGGGAGCTGTTTTTT
NA NA TRBJ2-3 TRBV7-6 CASSPRYFSDTQYF TGTGCCAGCAGCCCCCGTTACTTCTCAGATACGCAGTATTTT
TRBD1 NA TRBJ1-4 TRBV6-5 CASSLATGGNEKLFF TGTGCCAGCAGCCTAGCGACAGGGGGTAATGAAAAACTGTTTTTT
TRBD2 NA TRBJ2-7 TRBV2 CASSDWVAGMLLRSYEQYF TGTGCCAGCAGTGACTGGGTAGCGGGAATGCTCCTCCGATCCTACGAGCAGTACTTC
TRBD1 once TRBJ2-6 TRBV2 CASRGTGGLTGANVLTF TGTGCCAGCAGGGGCACAGGGGGCTTAACTGGGGCCAACGTCCTGACTTTC
TRBD2 NA TRBJ2-7 TRBV28 CASSPLGVAGVYEQYF TGTGCCAGCAGTCCTCTGGGGGTAGCGGGAGTGTACGAGCAGTACTTC
NA NA TRBJ2-3 TRBV5-4 CASSLAGVLTDTQYF TGTGCCAGCAGCTTGGCGGGAGTGTTAACAGATACGCAGTATTTT
NA NA TRBJ2-2 TRBV5-1 CASSLDRLNTGELFF TGCGCCAGCAGCTTAGACCGACTGAACACCGGGGAGCTGTTTTTT
NA NA TRBJ2-2 TRBV25-1 CASKETGLRSNTGELFF TGTGCCAGCAAAGAAACCGGGCTCCGAAGTAACACCGGGGAGCTGTTTTTT
TRBD2 NA TRBJ2-1 TRBV30 CAWSDPGLTQFF TGTGCCTGGAGTGACCCGGGACTAACGCAGTTCTTC
NA NA TRBJ2-5 TRBV7-8 CASSLGVTQETQYF TGTGCCAGCAGCTTAGGCGTGACTCAAGAGACCCAGTACTTC
NA NA TRBJ2-7 TRBV5-1 CASSRASGSYEQYF TGCGCCAGCAGCCGGGCGTCGGGGAGCTACGAGCAGTACTTC
NA NA TRBJ2-1 TRBV20-1 CSARGEQFF TGCAGTGCTAGGGGCGAGCAGTTCTTC
NA NA TRBJ2-7 TRBV30 CAWSASGASVEQYF TGTGCCTGGAGTGCTTCAGGGGCCAGCGTGGAGCAGTACTTC
NA NA TRBJ2-7 TRBV27 CASSRAWGYEQYF TGTGCCAGCAGCCGGGCTTGGGGCTACGAGCAGTACTTC
NA NA TRBJ2-2 TRBV28 CASTPTRLRGTNTGELFF TGTGCCAGCACGCCCACCCGGCTGAGGGGGACGAACACCGGGGAGCTGTTTTTT
NA once TRBJ1-2 TRBV7-2 CASSQAGIYGYTF TGTGCCAGCAGCCAGGCGGGGATCTATGGCTACACCTTC
NA NA TRBJ1-1 TRBV2 CASSKSLNTEAFF TGTGCCAGCAGTAAGAGTCTGAACACTGAAGCTTTCTTT